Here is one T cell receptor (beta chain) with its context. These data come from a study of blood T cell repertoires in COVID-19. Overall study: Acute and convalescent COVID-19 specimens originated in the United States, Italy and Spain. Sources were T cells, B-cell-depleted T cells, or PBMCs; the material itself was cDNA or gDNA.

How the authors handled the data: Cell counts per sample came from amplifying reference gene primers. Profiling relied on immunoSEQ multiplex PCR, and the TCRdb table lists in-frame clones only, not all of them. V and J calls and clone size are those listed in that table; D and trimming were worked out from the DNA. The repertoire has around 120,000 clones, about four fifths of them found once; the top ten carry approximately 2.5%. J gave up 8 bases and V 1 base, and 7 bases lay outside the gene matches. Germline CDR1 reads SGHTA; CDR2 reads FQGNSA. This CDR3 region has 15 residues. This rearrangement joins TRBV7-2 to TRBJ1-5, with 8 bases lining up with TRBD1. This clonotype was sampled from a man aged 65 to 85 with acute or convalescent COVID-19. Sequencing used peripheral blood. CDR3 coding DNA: TGTGCCAGCAGCTTAGGTTGGACAGGGTATAAGCCCCAGCATTTT. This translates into CASSLGWTGYKPQHF.